Presented here are 22 T cell receptor beta chains from one specimen sequenced in a study of technical replicates of blood from several donors. Profiling relied on immunoSEQ multiplex PCR, and the TCRdb table lists in-frame clones only, not all of them. Of tens of thousands of clones detected, less than 99% appear once; the ten largest clones hold approximately 0.21%. The sequencing input was T cells isolated from PBMCs. The receptors shown here come from a human donor in good health.

V usage is TRBV19 and J usage is TRBJ2-7; no clear D. V lost 2 bases and J 1 base, leaving 9 bases between the germline ends. Per the germline V gene, CDR1 is LNHDA and CDR2 is SQIVND (reference sequence). The CDR3 is made up of 14 amino acids. CDR3: CASSITALSYEQYF. For the CDR3, the DNA is TGTGCCAGTAGTATAACAGCCTTATCCTACGAGCAGTACTTC.

On this clone itself: Other nucleotide sequences from this sample produce the same CDR3. The rearrangement joins TRBV7-9 to TRBJ1-1; D is undetermined. Trimming stripped 5 bases from V and 3 bases from J, with 13 bases between. CDR3 size: 14 residues. Germline CDR1 is SEHNR and CDR2 is FQNEAQ (reference sequence). In DNA, the CDR3 is TGTGCCAGCAGCCTTCTAGGGCGGGACACTGAAGCTTTCTTT. This translates into CASSLLGRDTEAFF.

The chain couples TRBV27 to TRBJ2-2; TRBD1 might be the D (6 bases). CDR3 length equals 14 residues. With 7 bases removed from V and 7 bases from J, the gap between germline ends came to 16 bases. Germline loops: CDR1 MNHEY, CDR2 SMNVEV (reference sequence). The CDR3 nucleotides read TGTGCCAGCACCGTACACAGGGCAGGCGGGGAGCTGTTTTTT. Its translation: CASTVHRAGGELFF.

The chain joins TRBV28 to TRBJ2-7, with a possible D match to TRBD2 (5 bases). Germline V lookup: CDR1 MDHEN, CDR2 SYDVKM. The V and J ends lost 8 bases and 4 bases respectively, with 15 bases between them. There are 13 residues in the CDR3. The CDR3 DNA follows: TGTGCCAGCTTACTAGGTGGTGCGTACGAGCAGTACTTC. Protein product: CASLLGGAYEQYF.

The chain uses TRBV27 and TRBJ2-7, with D possibly being TRBD2 (7 bases). Germline values: CDR1 MNHEY, CDR2 SMNVEV (reference sequence). V was cut by 3 bases and J by 4 bases, with 19 bases left in between. The CDR3 spans 16 residues. The CDR3 region is CASSFRRGGVQYEQYF. The CDR3 nucleotides are TGTGCCAGCAGTTTCCGCAGAGGGGGGGTTCAGTACGAGCAGTACTTC.

The sample holds one count of this clone. The chain has TRBV28 and TRBJ2-2, with D unclear. Germline V CDR1 and CDR2: MDHEN, SYDVKM. This CDR3 has 12 residues. The V end was cut by 9 bases, the J end by 1 base, with 6 bases between. The CDR3 is CASNGNTGELFF. In DNA form, the CDR3 reads TGTGCCAGTAACGGGAACACCGGGGAGCTGTTTTTT.

The CDR3 coding sequence is TGCGCCAGCAGCTTGGGCGGGACAGGGAGCTATAACTATGGCTACACCTTC. Translating gives CASSLGGTGSYNYGYTF. The chain links TRBV5-1 to TRBJ1-2; 9 bases line up with TRBD1. The CDR3 loop spans 17 amino acids. The germline V gene has CDR1 SGHRS and CDR2 YFSETQ. Losses at the gene ends were 0 bases for V and 1 base for J; bases not matched to a gene: 7.

This chain links TRBV7-8 with TRBJ2-2; 10 nucleotides align to TRBD1. The CDR3 runs 16 residues. CDR1 and CDR2 from the germline V gene are SGHVS and FQNEAQ. V was pared by 4 bases and J by 5 bases, with 7 bases of the junction left unmatched. DNA for the CDR3: TGTGCCAGCAGCTCGGGACAGGGGTTGGGTACCGGGGAGCTGTTTTTT. This encodes CASSSGQGLGTGELFF.

A single count supports this clone. The V gene is TRBV28, the J gene TRBJ1-2; D possibly corresponds to TRBD1 (5 bases). V gave up 1 base and J gave up 8 bases, with 8 bases separating them. The CDR3 length is 12 residues. Germline assignment: CDR1 MDHEN and CDR2 SYDVKM. The CDR3 loop reads CASSLSGRGYTF. The CDR3 DNA sequence: TGTGCCAGCAGTTTATCAGGGAGGGGCTACACCTTC.

This chain uses TRBV20-1 with TRBJ2-4, with 7 bases matching TRBD1. CDR1 DFQATT and CDR2 SNEGSKA come from the germline V gene (reference sequence). The CDR3 runs to 11 residues. CDR3 nucleotides: TGCAGCAGGGCCCAGGGGGAGATTCAGTACTTC. Its translation is CSRAQGEIQYF.

This clone was detected once. The CDR3 loop reads CASSLTGAAGYGYTF. Here the CDR3 DNA reads TGCGCCAGCAGCTTGACAGGGGCGGCAGGCTATGGCTACACCTTC. V and J are TRBV5-1 and TRBJ1-2; 7 bases are a match to TRBD1. Germline V gene data show CDR1 as SGHRS and CDR2 as YFSETQ. CDR3 length: 15 residues. Trimming took 1 base from V and 4 from J; bases not matched to a gene: 7.

The chain recombines TRBV6-1 with TRBJ2-1, with 10 bases fitting TRBD1. The CDR3 is made up of 15 amino acids. V was clipped by 8 bases and J by 2 bases; unmatched bases: 6. CDR1 and CDR2 from the germline V gene are MNHNS and SASEGT. CDR3 sequence reads: CASGGGTGAYNEQFF. CDR3 bases: TGTGCCAGCGGTGGTGGGACAGGGGCCTACAATGAGCAGTTCTTC.

The rearrangement links TRBV27 to TRBJ2-7; 12 positions match TRBD2. Germline CDR1 MNHEY, CDR2 SMNVEV (reference sequence). The ends lost 8 bases at V and 3 bases at J; junction bases unmatched: 8. This CDR3 spans 15 amino acids. CDR3 sequence reads: CASGGLAGRRYEQYF. In DNA form, the CDR3 reads TGTGCCAGCGGCGGACTAGCGGGACGTCGCTACGAGCAGTACTTC.

The chain uses TRBV4-3 and TRBJ2-1; 7 bases are shared with TRBD2. Trimming at V came to 0 bases and at J to 4 bases, leaving 21 bases not matched to a gene. The germline CDR1 and CDR2 sequences are LGHNA and YSLEER. This CDR3 is 21 amino acids long. This chain's CDR3 is CASSQDRPSRAGVFAYNEQFF. DNA for the CDR3: TGCGCCAGCAGCCAAGATCGCCCCAGTAGGGCGGGAGTATTTGCTTACAATGAGCAGTTCTTC.

This chain links TRBV19 with TRBJ2-1; 8 bases are a match to TRBD2. Germline lookup yields CDR1 LNHDA and CDR2 SQIVND (reference sequence). V dropped 6 bases and J dropped 5; count of bases not matched to a gene: 12. This CDR3 is 16 amino acids long. The CDR3 region is CASRLPSGSPHNEQFF. CDR3 nucleotide sequence: TGTGCCAGTAGACTCCCCAGCGGGAGTCCCCACAATGAGCAGTTCTTC.

V usage is TRBV5-1 and J usage is TRBJ2-7, with D maybe TRBD2 (6 bases). This CDR3 comprises 13 residues. V lost 0 bases and J lost 6, with 10 bases in between. The V gene's germline CDR1 is SGHRS and CDR2 YFSETQ. This chain's CDR3 is CASSLGLEGEQYF. The CDR3, as DNA: TGCGCCAGCAGCTTGGGACTAGAGGGCGAGCAGTACTTC.

The chain is built from TRBV11-2 and TRBJ2-3; 7 bases are a match to TRBD2. Germline V gene lookup returns CDR1 SGHAT and CDR2 FQNNGV. J gave up 0 bases and V 3 bases, and 6 bases lay outside the gene matches. This CDR3 contains 16 residues. CDR3 protein: CASSLGSSGSTDTQYF. The CDR3 DNA sequence: TGTGCCAGCAGCTTGGGCTCTAGCGGAAGCACAGATACGCAGTATTTT.

The genes are TRBV27 and TRBJ1-1; D might be TRBD1 (5 bases). The V gene's germline CDR1 is MNHEY and CDR2 SMNVEV (reference sequence). Trimming took 7 bases from V and 1 from J, leaving 13 bases between them. CDR3 length: 14 residues. The CDR3 sequence: CASTPGPQNTEAFF. As DNA, the CDR3 is TGTGCCAGCACTCCAGGGCCACAGAACACTGAAGCTTTCTTT.

The chain is built from TRBV6-4 and TRBJ1-6; D possibly corresponds to TRBD1 (5 bases). Per germline, CDR1 MRHNA and CDR2 SNTAGT. The CDR3 contains 15 residues. The ends were cut back, 0 bases at V and 7 bases at J, with 10 bases in the middle. CDR3 coding DNA: TGTGCCAGCAGTGACTCGCCAGGGAACAATTCACCCCTCCACTTT. It specifies CASSDSPGNNSPLHF.

The chain joins TRBV6-5 to TRBJ1-1; 8 nucleotides align to TRBD1. The CDR3 has 13 amino acids. Germline loops: CDR1 MNHEY, CDR2 SVGAGI. V trimming: 6 bases; J trimming: 11 bases; junction bases outside the gene matches: 11. The CDR3 DNA sequence: TGTGCCAGCAGGTCAGGGGGCGTTTTCGGGGCTTTCTTT. It encodes CASRSGGVFGAFF.

V is TRBV6-5 and J is TRBJ1-1; no definite D call. Trimming left V 6 bases short and J 0 bases short, with 8 bases between. CDR3 size: 13 residues. Germline loops: CDR1 MNHEY, CDR2 SVGAGI. The CDR3: CASRARMNTEAFF. The CDR3 DNA is TGTGCCAGCAGAGCTCGCATGAACACTGAAGCTTTCTTT.

The chain employs TRBV6-5 and TRBJ2-7; the D gene is possibly TRBD1 (5 bases). V was pared by 4 bases and J by 3 bases, with 7 bases between. This CDR3 spans 12 amino acids. CDR1 and CDR2 from the germline V gene are MNHEY and SVGAGI. The CDR3 DNA follows: TGTGCCAGCAGTTTAGACAGCTACGAGCAGTACTTC. It specifies CASSLDSYEQYF.